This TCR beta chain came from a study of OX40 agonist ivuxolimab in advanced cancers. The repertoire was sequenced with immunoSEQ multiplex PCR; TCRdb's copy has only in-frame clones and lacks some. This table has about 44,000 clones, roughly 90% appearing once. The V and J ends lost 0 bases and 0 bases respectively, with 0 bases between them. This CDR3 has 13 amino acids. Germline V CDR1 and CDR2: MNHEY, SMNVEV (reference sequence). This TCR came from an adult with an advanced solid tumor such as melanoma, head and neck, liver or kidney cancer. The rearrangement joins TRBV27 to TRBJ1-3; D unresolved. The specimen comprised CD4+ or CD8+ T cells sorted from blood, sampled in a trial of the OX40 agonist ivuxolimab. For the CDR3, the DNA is TGTGCCAGCAGTTTATCCTCTGGAAACACCATATATTTT. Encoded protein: CASSLSSGNTIYF.